These T cell receptor beta chains were read from a single sample in a study of somatic mutations in cytotoxic T cells in rheumatoid arthritis. Here immunoSEQ multiplex PCR was the method, and the copy in TCRdb shows in-frame clones only, minus some. The sample consists of some 26,000 clones, roughly 82% of them appearing once. The source material was CD8+ T cells sorted from blood. These receptors were collected from a man between 50 and 59 years old in good health. Both conserved end residues are part of each CDR3. D genes are given only for firm matches. A clone size is listed for some rows: how often the clone was seen (once, few, many), or a class if it is expanded.

clone_size: .; v_call: TRBV19; d_call: TRBD2; j_call: TRBJ2-1; cdr3_nt: TGTGCCAGTAGCCAAACCCCCGGGACTAGCGGGAGGTTTACCAATGAGCAGTTCTTC; cdr3_aa: CASSQTPGTSGRFTNEQFF
clone_size: .; v_call: TRBV6-1; d_call: .; j_call: TRBJ1-5; cdr3_nt: TGTGCCAGCAGCGAATGGAAAGGGGGACACAATCAGCCCCAGCATTTT; cdr3_aa: CASSEWKGGHNQPQHF
clone_size: .; v_call: TRBV5-4; d_call: .; j_call: TRBJ2-7; cdr3_nt: TGTGCCAGCACCACCTCCGGGACGGCCCCCTACGAGCAGTACTTC; cdr3_aa: CASTTSGTAPYEQYF
clone_size: few; v_call: TRBV5-6; d_call: .; j_call: TRBJ2-7; cdr3_nt: TGTGCCAGCAGCTTGGGGGCAGGAAGTCTCTACGAGCAGTACTTC; cdr3_aa: CASSLGAGSLYEQYF
clone_size: .; v_call: TRBV25-1; d_call: .; j_call: TRBJ2-3; cdr3_nt: TGTGCCAGCAGTGAATTAGGGACAGATACGCAGTATTTT; cdr3_aa: CASSELGTDTQYF
clone_size: .; v_call: TRBV29-1; d_call: .; j_call: TRBJ2-5; cdr3_nt: TGCAGCGTTCAAGACAGCCAAGAGACCCAGTACTTC; cdr3_aa: CSVQDSQETQYF
clone_size: once; v_call: TRBV13; d_call: .; j_call: TRBJ2-7; cdr3_nt: TGTGCCAGCAGCAACCGGGACACCACCTACGAGCAGTACTTC; cdr3_aa: CASSNRDTTYEQYF
clone_size: .; v_call: TRBV28; d_call: .; j_call: TRBJ2-1; cdr3_nt: TGTGCCAGCAGTCCCTCTGACTCCAGATTTCGGGAGCAGTTCTTC; cdr3_aa: CASSPSDSRFREQFF
clone_size: .; v_call: TRBV2; d_call: .; j_call: TRBJ1-6; cdr3_nt: TGTGCCAGCATGGTGTGGGAAAATTCACCCCTCCACTTT; cdr3_aa: CASMVWENSPLHF
clone_size: .; v_call: TRBV27; d_call: .; j_call: TRBJ2-7; cdr3_nt: TGTGCCAGCAGTTTAAACCTTCAGCGGGCCACCTACGAGCAGTACTTC; cdr3_aa: CASSLNLQRATYEQYF
clone_size: .; v_call: TRBV7-8; d_call: .; j_call: TRBJ2-3; cdr3_nt: TGTGCCAGCAGCTTAGATTTGCGAGATACGCAGTATTTT; cdr3_aa: CASSLDLRDTQYF